This TCR beta chain was sequenced during a study of regulatory T cells in long-lasting Graves disease. Study outcomes and limitations: Persistent disease favored TRBV28, TRBJ1-2 and TRBJ2-5.

Combining iRepertoire HTBI primers with Arm-PCR of CDR3 regions, the authors built TCR beta libraries. TCRdb re-analysed the multiplex PCR reads in MiXCR, keeping a single row per CDR3 protein. This table has roughly 420,000 distinct CDR3 sequences, roughly a sixth appearing once. The CDR3 is 14 residues long. CDR1 and CDR2 from the germline V gene are LNHNV and YYDKDF (reference sequence). V lost 0 bases and J 8 bases, leaving 11 bases between the germline ends. As to this clonotype: Its antigen is not known.

Stated time point: newly diagnosed GD, antithyroid drugs for less than 3 months. Preparation of the TCR library used RNA extracted from PBMCs. An endocrinology unit in Xi'an, China, supplied the patients. The receptor's source is a female donor with Graves disease. This chain joins TRBV15 and TRBJ2-1; D remains ambiguous. This sample comprised peripheral blood mononuclear cells (PBMCs), obtained at new diagnosis, from a patient treated with antithyroid drugs. The CDR3 DNA reads as TGTGCCACCAGCAGAGAGGTAGGGTTGGATGAGCAGTTCTTC. Amino acid sequence: CATSREVGLDEQFF.